This record covers a single T cell receptor (beta chain). Its antigen is undetermined. This record belongs to a study of cytomegalovirus exposure and HLA in healthy donors. Background on the study: HLA-typed donors contributed some 83 million unique TCRs, which were held in an early data release.

The germline V gene has CDR1 GTSNPN and CDR2 SVGIG (reference sequence). The length of the CDR3 is 14 residues. The J segment lost 4 bases and the V segment lost 4 bases, leaving 6 bases of the junction unmatched. Study-level results: Reported results showed that the classifier diagnosed cytomegalovirus status with high specificity and sensitivity. Under in vitro conditions, three CMV-associated chains were confirmed as specific for CMV antigens.

13 Jbeta primers and 60 Vbeta primers were used for the PCR. Clones were sequenced by immunoSEQ multiplex PCR, and TCRdb holds only the in-frame ones, with some missing. The sample holds around 86,000 clones, over 75% seen once. Sequences were obtained from PBMCs. The receptor was derived from a female donor in good health and CMV-seronegative. The chain links TRBV30 to TRBJ1-1; 10 nucleotides line up with TRBD1. The chain's CDR3 is CAWKGTGDFTEAFF. In DNA, the CDR3 is TGTGCCTGGAAAGGGACAGGGGATTTCACTGAAGCTTTCTTT. The full variable domain, in which reference TRBV30 and TRBJ1-1 provide the parts outside the CDR3, is SQTIHQWPATLVQPVGSPLSLECTVEGTSNPNLYWYRQAAGRGLQLLFYSVGIGQISSEVPQNLSASRPQDRQFILSSKKLLLSDSGFYLCAWKGTGDFTEAFFGQGTRLTVV.